The rows below give T cell receptor beta chains drawn from one sample of a study of T cells in Graves' hyperthyroidism and ophthalmopathy. From the multiplex PCR reads, TCRdb called clonotypes with MiXCR, one entry per CDR3 protein. Found here are some 460,000 distinct CDR3 sequences, 15% to 17% of them singletons; the top ten hold 7.7%. Sequencing input: blood. The source of these receptors is a woman in her late teens or twenties with Graves' hyperthyroidism. Both conserved end residues are part of each CDR3. D genes are given only for firm matches. Clone size is not always given. Where it is, it says once, few, many or a class for expanded clones.

J gene | D gene | clone size | V gene | CDR3 protein | CDR3 DNA
TRBJ2-7 | TRBD1 | NA | TRBV20-1 | CSADRAGGTYEQYF | TGCAGTGCTGACAGGGCAGGGGGTACCTACGAGCAGTACTTC
TRBJ2-1 | NA | NA | TRBV4-1 | CASSEPGASYNEQFF | TGCGCCAGCAGCGAACCGGGAGCCTCTTACAATGAGCAGTTCTTC
TRBJ2-1 | NA | many | TRBV4-1 | CASSQPGASEYEQFF | TGCGCCAGCAGCCAGCCCGGAGCTTCGGAGTATGAGCAGTTCTTC
TRBJ1-2 | NA | many | TRBV6-5 | CASSYLHNYGYTF | TGTGCCAGCAGTTACCTCCATAACTATGGCTACACCTTC
TRBJ1-1 | NA | many | TRBV12-3/TRBV12-4 | CASSFEFTEAFF | TGTGCCAGCAGTTTTGAGTTCACTGAAGCTTTCTTT
TRBJ2-5 | TRBD2 | many | TRBV24-1 | CATSDLVAGGEETQYF | TGTGCCACCAGTGATTTAGTAGCGGGAGGGGAGGAGACCCAGTACTTC
TRBJ2-7 | TRBD1 | many | TRBV20-1 | CSASGTGGHEQYF | TGCAGTGCGTCCGGGACAGGGGGCCACGAGCAGTACTTC
TRBJ2-7 | TRBD2 | once | TRBV19 | CARKTGTTRYEQYF | TGTGCCAGGAAGACCGGGACTACTAGATACGAGCAGTACTTC
TRBJ2-1 | TRBD2 | many | TRBV13 | CASSGGLAGFPFGEQFF | TGTGCCAGCAGCGGAGGACTAGCCGGATTTCCATTCGGTGAGCAGTTCTTC
TRBJ1-3 | NA | few | TRBV14 | CASSRSRGNTIYF | TGTGCCAGCAGCCGGAGTCGCGGAAACACCATATATTTT
TRBJ2-1 | NA | NA | TRBV29-1 | CTGRDRIDNEQFF | TGCACCGGGAGAGACAGGATTGACAATGAGCAGTTCTTC
TRBJ2-5 | NA | few | TRBV20-1 | CSARATRPQETQYF | TGCAGTGCTAGAGCCACGAGGCCCCAAGAGACCCAGTACTTC
TRBJ2-2 | NA | NA | TRBV3-1 | CASSPHRGGGSGELFF | TGTGCCAGCAGCCCCCACCGAGGGGGAGGTTCCGGGGAGCTGTTTTTT
TRBJ2-1 | NA | NA | TRBV7-3 | CASSSPNGGAGGEQFF | TGTGCCAGCAGCTCCCCTAATGGGGGGGCCGGGGGTGAGCAGTTCTTC
TRBJ1-5 | NA | many | TRBV6-2/TRBV6-3 | CASRDTGYNQPQHF | TGTGCCAGCAGAGATACAGGGTACAATCAGCCCCAGCATTTT
TRBJ2-1 | TRBD2 | many | TRBV10-3 | CAIRTDRLAGGLTYNEQFF | TGTGCCATCAGGACCGATCGACTAGCGGGGGGGCTCACCTACAATGAGCAGTTCTTC
TRBJ2-1 | NA | NA | TRBV6-2/TRBV6-3 | CASSDQLDDEQFF | TGTGCCAGCAGTGACCAACTAGACGATGAGCAGTTCTTC
TRBJ2-1 | TRBD1 | many | TRBV20-1 | CSARGTGNYNEQFF | TGCAGTGCTAGAGGGACAGGGAACTACAATGAGCAGTTCTTC
TRBJ1-3 | NA | many | TRBV30 | CAWSLGGSGNTIYF | TGTGCCTGGAGTTTAGGTGGCTCTGGAAACACCATATATTTT
TRBJ1-2 | NA | NA | TRBV6-4 | CASSGQWGNYGYTF | TGTGCCAGCAGCGGACAGTGGGGTAACTATGGCTACACCTTC
TRBJ1-2 | NA | many | TRBV7-6 | CASSLYVGGDYGYTF | TGTGCCAGCAGCTTATACGTAGGGGGAGACTATGGCTACACCTTC
TRBJ2-3 | TRBD1 | many | TRBV27 | CASSFTQGDTQYF | TGTGCCAGCAGTTTCACACAGGGGGATACGCAGTATTTT
TRBJ1-2 | NA | many | TRBV27 | CASSSQNMGGYTF | TGTGCCAGCAGTTCCCAAAATATGGGTGGCTACACCTTC
TRBJ2-3 | TRBD2 | NA | TRBV12-3/TRBV12-4 | CASSPTSGRGDTQYF | TGTGCCAGCAGTCCGACTAGCGGGAGGGGAGATACGCAGTATTTT
TRBJ1-5 | NA | many | TRBV12-3/TRBV12-4 | CASSFRVLNQPQHF | TGTGCCAGCAGTTTTAGGGTGCTCAATCAGCCCCAGCATTTT
TRBJ2-1 | TRBD1 | few | TRBV27 | CASSLLGTGNTYNEQFF | TGTGCCAGCAGTCTACTCGGGACAGGGAATACCTACAATGAGCAGTTCTTC
TRBJ2-2 | TRBD2 | many | TRBV20-1 | CSARIPSGGPEGTGELFF | TGCAGTGCTAGGATCCCTAGCGGGGGCCCCGAGGGCACCGGGGAGCTGTTTTTT
TRBJ2-7 | NA | NA | TRBV15 | CATSRDLTPTPYEQYF | TGTGCCACCAGCAGAGATCTTACACCGACTCCCTACGAGCAGTACTTC
TRBJ2-7 | NA | many | TRBV12-3/TRBV12-4 | CASSLGQATLYEQYF | TGTGCCAGCAGTTTAGGGCAGGCGACCCTTTACGAGCAGTACTTC
TRBJ2-1 | NA | few | TRBV5-1 | CASSPLLGQNEQFF | TGCGCCAGCAGCCCCTTACTAGGTCAGAATGAGCAGTTCTTC
TRBJ2-7 | TRBD1 | many | TRBV30 | CAWSSQGALSYEQYF | TGTGCCTGGAGTTCACAGGGGGCTCTCTCCTACGAGCAGTACTTC
TRBJ1-2 | NA | many | TRBV25-1 | CASRQGPNYGYTF | TGTGCCAGCAGACAGGGACCAAACTATGGCTACACCTTC
TRBJ2-7 | TRBD2 | many | TRBV6-1 | CASIPTSASSYEQYF | TGTGCCAGCATCCCGACTAGCGCTAGCTCCTACGAGCAGTACTTC
TRBJ2-2 | TRBD2 | NA | TRBV6-2/TRBV6-3 | CASSYSPGVLAGGTGELFF | TGTGCCAGCAGTTACTCTCCTGGTGTCCTAGCGGGGGGCACCGGGGAGCTGTTTTTT
TRBJ1-6 | NA | many | TRBV6-5 | CASSYGAVGGAFNSPLHF | TGTGCCAGCAGTTATGGGGCCGTTGGGGGCGCGTTCAATTCACCCCTCCACTTT
TRBJ2-5 | NA | NA | TRBV7-2 | CASRPGASAETQYF | TGTGCCAGCAGGCCCGGGGCTTCTGCAGAGACCCAGTACTTC
TRBJ1-5 | NA | many | TRBV12-3/TRBV12-4 | CASSLGSSNQPQHF | TGTGCCAGCAGTTTAGGTAGTAGCAATCAGCCCCAGCATTTT
TRBJ2-3 | NA | few | TRBV9 | CASSGTGFTDAQYF | TGTGCCAGCAGCGGGACCGGCTTCACAGATGCGCAGTATTTT
TRBJ2-7 | NA | many | TRBV7-2 | CASSLVGLDEQYF | TGTGCCAGCAGCTTAGTGGGGCTCGACGAGCAGTACTTC
TRBJ2-3 | TRBD2 | many | TRBV15 | CATSRVAGGQTQYF | TGTGCCACCAGCAGAGTAGCGGGAGGACAGACGCAGTATTTT
TRBJ2-3 | NA | many | TRBV7-3 | CASSPGAVGASSTDTQYF | TGTGCCAGCAGCCCGGGGGCGGTAGGGGCTTCTAGCACAGATACGCAGTATTTT
TRBJ2-3 | NA | few | TRBV27 | CASSSSSRTDTQYF | TGTGCCAGCAGTTCCTCCTCAAGGACAGATACGCAGTATTTT
TRBJ1-1 | NA | many | TRBV18 | CASSPGEYTEAFF | TGTGCCAGCTCACCAGGGGAGTACACTGAAGCTTTCTTT
TRBJ2-5 | TRBD2 | NA | TRBV13 | CASSYRTSPKTQYF | TGTGCCAGCAGTTACCGGACTAGCCCCAAGACCCAGTACTTC
TRBJ2-7 | NA | many | TRBV6-1 | CATQTLGSRYEQYF | TGTGCCACCCAAACCCTGGGGAGCCGCTACGAGCAGTACTTC
TRBJ2-2 | TRBD2 | many | TRBV30 | CAWSLAGAYTGELFF | TGTGCCTGGAGCTTAGCGGGAGCCTACACCGGGGAGCTGTTTTTT
TRBJ1-2 | TRBD1 | few | TRBV4-1 | CASSHGDRGTYGYTF | TGCGCCAGCAGCCATGGGGACAGGGGGACCTATGGCTACACCTTC
TRBJ2-1 | TRBD2 | many | TRBV20-1 | CSASGLAGGDNEQFF | TGCAGTGCTAGCGGACTAGCGGGAGGCGATAATGAGCAGTTCTTC
TRBJ2-2 | NA | many | TRBV2 | CASMGPFVGELFF | TGTGCCAGCATGGGACCCTTCGTCGGGGAGCTGTTTTTT
TRBJ1-1 | TRBD1 | few | TRBV2 | CASSETGVAEAFF | TGTGCCAGCAGTGAGACAGGGGTAGCTGAAGCTTTCTTT
TRBJ1-2 | TRBD1 | once | TRBV5-1 | CASSWDQTGTGNYGYTF | TGCGCCAGCAGCTGGGACCAAACCGGGACAGGGAACTATGGCTACACCTTC
TRBJ2-2 | NA | few | TRBV11-1 | CASSLVGRRGTGELFF | TGTGCCAGCAGCTTAGTAGGCCGCAGGGGTACCGGGGAGCTGTTTTTT
TRBJ2-1 | TRBD2 | NA | TRBV4-1 | CASSARASGSDEQFF | TGCGCCAGCAGCGCCCGGGCTAGCGGGAGCGACGAGCAGTTCTTC
TRBJ1-5 | NA | many | TRBV18 | CASSPGRGHQPQHF | TGTGCCAGCTCACCGGGCAGGGGCCATCAGCCCCAGCATTTT
TRBJ1-5 | NA | many | TRBV6-1 | CASSESGHWNQPQHF | TGTGCCAGCAGTGAAAGTGGGCACTGGAATCAGCCCCAGCATTTT